Reported below is one T cell receptor beta chain. The target antigen is unknown. The record originates from a study of cytomegalovirus exposure and HLA in healthy donors. The CDR3 length is 15 residues. Germline CDR1 and CDR2: GTSNPN and SVGIG (reference sequence). Trimming took 3 bases from V and 4 from J, leaving 17 bases between them. Whole-study findings and limits: As confirmed in vitro, a few CMV-associated chains were specific for CMV antigens. Per published reports, the classifier diagnosed cytomegalovirus status with high specificity and sensitivity. It is likely that the observed cluster of highly shared sequence variants was a sequencing artifact. Accurate prediction of HLA-A and HLA-B alleles (for most subjects) was reportedly achieved from TCR beta sequences.

Amplification used 60 Vbeta primers and 13 Jbeta primers. Assay: immunoSEQ multiplex PCR; the TCRdb copy retains only in-frame clones and omits some. The sample lists roughly 160,000 clones, roughly 83% occurring once. This receptor was identified in a boy between 2 and 10 years old in good health and CMV-seronegative. Sequenced input: PBMCs. This chain joins TRBV30 and TRBJ2-3; weak D call: TRBD2 (6 bases). The CDR3 DNA sequence: TGTGCCTGGAGCTGGGGGGAGGCCCCTGCAGATACGCAGTATTTT. Encoded protein: CAWSWGEAPADTQYF.